The source of this TCR beta chain is a study of blood T cell repertoires in COVID-19 (dated by TCRdb to 2019 to 2021). Regarding the research as a whole: Collaborator samples came from the United States, Italy and Spain and covered acute and convalescent phases of COVID-19. HLA class I and class II types, where available, came from metadata supplied by the sample provider rather than from assay-based typing. Samples came from the ongoing ImmuneRACE study (first 160 participants) plus 1,254 subjects from 6 global collaborators. A de-identified subject ID, COVID-19 status, age in years and sex were almost always included in the sample metadata. The repertoires were made available in a free public database intended to serve as a resource for research on the immune response to SARS-CoV-2. The prospective study material was composed of cDNA or gDNA derived from T cells, B-cell-depleted T cells, or PBMCs. Subjects who had been exposed to COVID-19, were actively infected with it, or had recovered from it provided the deeply sampled blood TCRbeta repertoires that made up the dataset. Paper-wide results and their limitations: The quantity of clinical and demographic metadata differed by source and by participant and was supplied without curation.

The immunoSEQ Assay, a bias-controlled multiplex PCR, was used to amplify TCRbeta CDR3 regions from genomic DNA. Per the original workflow: The number of nucleated cells in each sample was estimated from the amplification of reference gene primers within the assay. Sequence reads were collapsed and filtered to measure the absolute abundance of every unique TCRbeta CDR3 rearrangement. For each sample, productive Simpson clonality was calculated as the square root of Simpson's diversity index over productive rearrangements. The clones in this table, taken by TCRdb from immuneACCESS, are in-frame only. Not every clone is retained; where verified, under half of the shortfall comes from an unresolved V gene, and the cause of the rest is unknown. V, J and clone size derive from that table, while D and trimming were established from the DNA sequence. The sample table shows approximately 50,000 clones, and 90% are seen once. In total, the top ten clones hold approximately 6.2% of the sample.

Collaborating institutions collected whole blood in K2EDTA tubes following their own protocols. For TCRbeta analysis, collaborators shipped samples in one of three forms: frozen whole blood, isolated PBMCs, or DNA extracted from either of those sample types. According to the germline V gene, CDR1 reads MNHNS and CDR2 reads SASEGT. Including the terminal cysteine and phenylalanine, the CDR3 comprises 14 residues. Only CDR3 DNA remains: 42 bases, in frame from the first base. Here V drops 9 bases and J drops 8 bases, and the junction holds 8 bases not matched to any gene. To note about this clone: What this receptor recognizes is not known. The sample holds no much larger clone one base away, and base qualities are not on file.

The source material was peripheral blood. The V gene is TRBV6-1 and the J gene is TRBJ2-2; TRBD2 fits 11 bases in the junction. The source is a man in his forties with acute or convalescent COVID-19. The encoded CDR3 is CASLAGGPGGELFF. The DNA reads as follows: TGTGCCAGTTTAGCGGGAGGGCCTGGAGGGGAGCTGTTTTTT.